A selection of T cell receptor beta chains follows, all from one sample in a study of response to subunit inactivated influenza vaccine. TCRdb re-called the RT-PCR reads with MiXCR, one entry per CDR3 protein. The sample has roughly 630,000 distinct CDR3 sequences, 12% to 15% seen once. Sample: PBMCs from blood, taken roughly 15 days before vaccination. The source is a man aged 45-65 years who received an inactivated influenza vaccine. The CDR3 runs from the conserved cysteine through the conserved F or W. Fields, in order: clone size, J gene, V gene, D gene, CDR3 DNA, CDR3 protein. D genes are given only for firm matches. Only some rows state a clone size, as once, few, many or a class for expanded clones.

abundance: many
j_gene: TRBJ2-1
v_gene: TRBV12-3/TRBV12-4
d_gene: .
CDR3nt: TGTGCCAGCAGCCCGATGAGGGGAATCCCAAACTACAATGAGCAGTTCTTC
CDR3aa: CASSPMRGIPNYNEQFF

abundance: few
j_gene: TRBJ2-1
v_gene: TRBV12-3/TRBV12-4
d_gene: .
CDR3nt: TGTGCCAGCAGGGAGCCCTTGAGCTCCTACAATGAGCAGTTCTTC
CDR3aa: CASREPLSSYNEQFF

abundance: .
j_gene: TRBJ2-1
v_gene: TRBV20-1
d_gene: .
CDR3nt: TGCAGTCTATCGCCGGGACTGAGTAGTGGTAATGAGCAGTTCTTC
CDR3aa: CSLSPGLSSGNEQFF

abundance: few
j_gene: TRBJ1-1
v_gene: TRBV6-2/TRBV6-3
d_gene: .
CDR3nt: TGTGCCAGCAGCTTACGGGGTAAAAGGAACACTGAAGCTTTCTTT
CDR3aa: CASSLRGKRNTEAFF

abundance: few
j_gene: TRBJ2-7
v_gene: TRBV5-8
d_gene: .
CDR3nt: TGTGCCAGCAGCTTAGGGGAAAGGCAGTACTTC
CDR3aa: CASSLGERQYF

abundance: .
j_gene: TRBJ2-1
v_gene: TRBV7-8
d_gene: .
CDR3nt: TGTGCCAGCAGCTTAGAGGGGGGTGGAGGGAATGAGCAGTTCTTC
CDR3aa: CASSLEGGGGNEQFF

abundance: .
j_gene: TRBJ2-6
v_gene: TRBV29-1
d_gene: .
CDR3nt: TGCAGCGTTGAACTCCCCGGGGCCAACGTCCTGACTTTC
CDR3aa: CSVELPGANVLTF

abundance: .
j_gene: TRBJ2-3
v_gene: TRBV2
d_gene: TRBD2
CDR3nt: TGTGCCAGCAGCGAGCGGGGGGGCACAGATACGCAGTATTTT
CDR3aa: CASSERGGTDTQYF

abundance: .
j_gene: TRBJ1-1
v_gene: TRBV7-9
d_gene: .
CDR3nt: TGTGCCAGCAGCTTCGGAAATATGAACACTGAAGCTTTCTTT
CDR3aa: CASSFGNMNTEAFF

abundance: few
j_gene: TRBJ1-4
v_gene: TRBV6-1
d_gene: .
CDR3nt: TGTGCCAGCAGGATAGACGGCCTTAATGAAAAACTGTTTTTT
CDR3aa: CASRIDGLNEKLFF

abundance: few
j_gene: TRBJ2-2
v_gene: TRBV19
d_gene: .
CDR3nt: TGTGCCAGTAGTCCGGGTGTCGGGGAGCTGTTTTTT
CDR3aa: CASSPGVGELFF

abundance: .
j_gene: TRBJ2-2
v_gene: TRBV5-1
d_gene: TRBD2
CDR3nt: TGCGCCAGCAGCTTCCTAGCGGTTAAGAACACCGGGGAGCTGTTTTTT
CDR3aa: CASSFLAVKNTGELFF

abundance: .
j_gene: TRBJ2-1
v_gene: TRBV12-3/TRBV12-4
d_gene: .
CDR3nt: TGTGCCAGCAAGAGGACAGTCGACTCCTACAATGAGCAGTTCTTC
CDR3aa: CASKRTVDSYNEQFF

abundance: .
j_gene: TRBJ1-6
v_gene: TRBV4-1
d_gene: .
CDR3nt: TGCGCCAGCAGCCAATACCGAGCAGGGTATAATTCACCCCTCCACTTT
CDR3aa: CASSQYRAGYNSPLHF

abundance: few
j_gene: TRBJ2-2
v_gene: TRBV11-2
d_gene: .
CDR3nt: TGTGCCAGCAGCGAAGGGGGGGTGGAGCTGTTTTTT
CDR3aa: CASSEGGVELFF

abundance: .
j_gene: TRBJ2-3
v_gene: TRBV11-2
d_gene: TRBD1
CDR3nt: TGTGCCAGCAGCAAGTTTACGACAGGGAAAGATACGCAGTATTTT
CDR3aa: CASSKFTTGKDTQYF

abundance: .
j_gene: TRBJ1-1
v_gene: TRBV28
d_gene: .
CDR3nt: TGTGCCAGCAGTCCCCCGCCCAGGGGTAACACTGAAGCTTTCTTT
CDR3aa: CASSPPPRGNTEAFF

abundance: .
j_gene: TRBJ2-3
v_gene: TRBV15
d_gene: .
CDR3nt: TGTGCCACCAGCAGGGACCTCACAGATACGCAGTATTTT
CDR3aa: CATSRDLTDTQYF

abundance: few
j_gene: TRBJ2-7
v_gene: TRBV6-2/TRBV6-3
d_gene: TRBD2
CDR3nt: TGTGCCAGCAGTTACTTCGCGGGGGGCTCCTACGAGCAGTACTTC
CDR3aa: CASSYFAGGSYEQYF

abundance: .
j_gene: TRBJ2-1
v_gene: TRBV20-1
d_gene: TRBD2
CDR3nt: TGCAGTGCTAGAAAGGGGACTAGCGGGGGGAGCTCCTACAATGAGCAGTTCTTC
CDR3aa: CSARKGTSGGSSYNEQFF